Presented here are 27 T cell receptor beta chains from one specimen sequenced in a study of regulatory T cells in long-lasting Graves disease (dated by TCRdb to about 2021). The meaning of the sample's time point label: newly diagnosed GD, antithyroid drugs for less than 3 months. RNA was extracted from PBMCs in TRIzol for both TCR sequencing and RNA sequencing. Libraries were constructed by multiplex PCR. Instrument used: Illumina HiSeq 4000. TCR beta libraries were built with iRepertoire HTBI primers and Arm-PCR amplification of CDR3 regions. In TCRdb, the public reads were trimmed at Q25 with fastp and aligned with MiXCR, with productive beta chains retained. Each CDR3 protein gets just one entry, which takes the most common genes and DNA from the rows behind it. The sample table contains around 480,000 distinct CDR3 sequences; only one count was recorded for around 15% of them. The top ten clonotypes cover 12% of the sample.

The same specimen was also included in a second study, on T cells in Graves' hyperthyroidism and ophthalmopathy.

This specimen consisted of peripheral blood mononuclear cells (PBMCs), obtained at new diagnosis, from a patient treated with antithyroid drugs. The receptors were sampled from a man aged 40-49 years with Graves disease. Donor details come from another sample of the same person, matched by shared clones.

This clonotype was recorded at least ten times. The chain couples TRBV28 to TRBJ1-5; D perhaps matches TRBD1 (6 bases). V was clipped by 10 bases and J by 2 bases, with 24 bases between them. The CDR3 totals 17 residues. Germline CDR1 is MDHEN and CDR2 is SYDVKM. CDR3 DNA sequence: TGTGCCACCCTTGGCGCCCGGGGGGCCAGGGGCAATCAGCCCCAGCATTTT. Translated, it gives CATLGARGARGNQPQHF.

This clonotype was seen at least ten times. This rearrangement joins TRBV12-3 or TRBV12-4 to TRBJ2-7; D unresolved. The V end lost 2 bases, the J end lost 7 bases, and 9 bases lay between the germline ends. The CDR3 length is 12 residues. CDR3 nucleotide sequence: TGTGCCAGCAGTTTATCCCGCTTTGAGCAGTACTTC. This encodes CASSLSRFEQYF.

This clonotype was detected ten times or more. The CDR3 loop reads CASTQGVTDTQYF. The CDR3 DNA sequence: TGTGCCAGCACACAGGGGGTGACAGATACGCAGTATTTT. The V and J genes are TRBV2 and TRBJ2-3, with 8 bases lining up with TRBD1. This CDR3 has 13 residues. Germline CDR1 and CDR2: SNHLY and FYNNEI. Trimming took 7 bases from V and 3 from J; bases not matched to a gene: 3.

Ten or more counts support this clonotype. The chain uses TRBV20-1 and TRBJ2-7; D unclear. Germline-derived CDR1 and CDR2 are DFQATT and SNEGSKA (reference sequence). The CDR3 sequence is 11 residues long. Between the trimmed V and J ends, which lost 5 bases and 5 bases, there was a span of 10 bases. In DNA form, the CDR3 reads TGCAGTGCTGGGCCCCTAAACGAGCAGTACTTC. Translation gives CSAGPLNEQYF.

The table lists this clonotype with a few counts. The chain links TRBV29-1 to TRBJ2-7, with 9 bases matching TRBD1. With V trimmed by 6 bases and J by 4 bases, 7 bases remained unmatched. The V gene's germline CDR1 is SQVTM and CDR2 ANQGSEA. The CDR3 loop spans 13 amino acids. In DNA, the CDR3 is TGCAGCGTCCTGGACAGGGGTTCTTACGAGCAGTACTTC. It codes for CSVLDRGSYEQYF.

In this sample, this clonotype turned up many times. The chain joins TRBV20-1 to TRBJ1-5; D gene unclear. Trimming pared 3 bases from V and 4 bases from J, leaving 13 bases between. The germline CDR1 and CDR2 sequences are DFQATT and SNEGSKA (reference sequence). There are 14 residues in the CDR3. CDR3 DNA: TGCAGTGCTAGCCTCGGGCAGGTGAATCAGCCCCAGCATTTT. Protein: CSASLGQVNQPQHF.

This clonotype appeared many times. The genes are TRBV5-1 and TRBJ2-3, with 7 bases matching TRBD1. The CDR3 length is 15 residues. J was trimmed by 0 bases and V by 8 bases; bases with no gene match: 9. CDR1 and CDR2 from the germline V gene are SGHRS and YFSETQ. The CDR3 region has the DNA TGCGCCAGGACTCCGGGACAGCGTAGCACAGATACGCAGTATTTT. It specifies CARTPGQRSTDTQYF.

This clonotype was seen more than once but under ten times. The gene calls are TRBV7-8 and TRBJ2-1; 9 bases map to TRBD2. Germline loops: CDR1 SGHVS, CDR2 FQNEAQ. This CDR3 contains 13 residues. The ends lost 1 base at V and 11 bases at J; junction bases unmatched: 3. The CDR3 region is CASSLVPSGKQFF. CDR3 in DNA: TGTGCCAGCAGCTTAGTCCCTAGCGGGAAGCAGTTCTTC.

This clonotype was detected ten times or more. The rearrangement joins TRBV7-9 to TRBJ2-7, with 11 bases fitting TRBD2. The CDR3 loop spans 20 amino acids. Germline loops: CDR1 SEHNR, CDR2 FQNEAQ (reference sequence). The V segment lost 4 bases and the J segment 0 bases; nucleotides outside the gene matches: 17. The CDR3 loop is CASSSVVGLAGGRSSYEQYF. The CDR3 DNA is TGTGCCAGCAGCTCGGTCGTAGGCCTAGCGGGAGGCAGGAGCTCCTACGAGCAGTACTTC.

This clonotype was found a few times. The chain has TRBV28 and TRBJ1-4; 9 positions agree with TRBD1. The CDR3 loop spans 16 amino acids. The junction had 13 bases not matched to a gene; V was cut back by 6 bases and J by 8 bases. Germline V gene lookup returns CDR1 MDHEN and CDR2 SYDVKM. CDR3 DNA sequence: TGTGCCAGCAGCCCACCGGCCCGGACAGGGGTGGAAAAACTGTTTTTT. It codes for CASSPPARTGVEKLFF.

At least ten counts were recorded for this clonotype. The chain has TRBV6-1 and TRBJ2-3; 10 bases match TRBD2. The CDR3 contains 14 residues. Germline CDR1 is MNHNS and CDR2 is SASEGT. J gave up 4 bases and V 10 bases, and 8 bases lay outside the gene matches. CDR3 region: CAIQREGAPDTQYF. The CDR3 DNA follows: TGTGCCATTCAGCGGGAGGGAGCCCCAGATACGCAGTATTTT.

This clonotype was seen at least ten times. The chain is built from TRBV7-8 and TRBJ2-5, with TRBD1 matching 7 bases. The CDR3 covers 17 residues. Per the germline V gene, CDR1 is SGHVS and CDR2 is FQNEAQ. The V and J ends lost 3 bases and 4 bases, in that order; junction bases with no gene match: 14. CDR3: CASSFGVGGAMVETQYF. Written as DNA, the CDR3 is TGTGCCAGCAGCTTCGGGGTAGGGGGCGCGATGGTAGAGACCCAGTACTTC.

This clonotype appeared a few times. The DNA for the CDR3 is TGTGCCAGCAGCTCGCCCAGGGGGGTATTTGCTGGGGCCAACGTCCTGACTTTC. Translation: CASSSPRGVFAGANVLTF. The J gene is TRBJ2-6, the V gene TRBV11-2, with D possibly matching TRBD1 (7 bases). Trimming shortened V by 4 bases and J by 2 bases, and 18 bases separated the two germline ends. The germline V gene encodes CDR1 SGHAT and CDR2 FQNNGV. The CDR3 is 18 residues long.

This clonotype was recorded at least ten times. The rearrangement links TRBV24-1 to TRBJ2-1; TRBD2 agrees at 14 bases. Trimming at V came to 6 bases and at J to 5 bases, leaving 5 bases not matched to a gene. This CDR3 contains 16 residues. Germline CDR1 is KGHDR and CDR2 is SFDVKD. The CDR3 protein is CATSTTSGRADNEQFF. In DNA form, the CDR3 reads TGTGCCACCAGTACGACTAGCGGGAGGGCCGACAATGAGCAGTTCTTC.

This clonotype has just a few counts. CDR3 bases: TGTGCCAGCAGTTTGCCCGGGACACTCTACGAGCAGTACTTC. Encoded protein: CASSLPGTLYEQYF. The chain uses TRBV12-3 or TRBV12-4 and TRBJ2-7; a possible D gene is TRBD1 (6 bases). V lost 3 bases and J lost 3, with 12 bases in between. The CDR3 sequence is 14 residues long.

This clonotype was counted a few times. The genes are TRBV27 and TRBJ1-4, with 10 bases identical to TRBD1. This CDR3 is 16 amino acids long. J gave up 7 bases and V 3 bases, and 8 bases lay outside the gene matches. In germline, CDR1 is MNHEY, CDR2 SMNVEV (reference sequence). The CDR3 protein is CASSFYGQGGGEKLFF. The CDR3 DNA is TGTGCCAGCAGTTTTTACGGACAGGGGGGTGGTGAAAAACTGTTTTTT.

This clonotype was counted many times. A junction boundary mismatches the germline segment, possibly from a read error. The V call is TRBV11-2, the J call TRBJ2-7; no clear D gene. Germline-derived CDR1 and CDR2 are SGHAT and FQNNGV. This CDR3 has 12 residues. This CDR3 is CASSLGRYEQYF. CDR3 in DNA: TGTGCCAGCAGTTTAGGCCGTTACGAGCAGTACTTC. The complete variable domain, with remaining parts taken from reference TRBV11-2 and TRBJ2-7, reads EAGVAQSPRYKIIEKRQSVAFWCNPISGHATLYWYQQILGQGPKLLIQFQNNGVVDDSQLPKDRFSAERLKGVDSTLKIQPAKLEDSAVYLCASSLGRYEQYFGPGTRLTVT.

The table lists this clonotype with many counts. CDR3 DNA sequence: TGCAGTGCTGGTTTAACGGGACAGGGGATTCAGCCCCAGCATTTT. This gives the protein CSAGLTGQGIQPQHF. V and J are TRBV20-1 and TRBJ1-5; 10 bases are shared with TRBD1. The V gene end was trimmed by 5 bases and the J gene end by 6 bases; junction bases not matched to a gene: 10. This CDR3 has 15 residues. The germline V gene has CDR1 DFQATT and CDR2 SNEGSKA (reference sequence).

This clonotype was seen many times. This chain joins TRBV3-1 and TRBJ2-1; the D is unclear. The CDR3 spans 13 residues. V lost 3 bases and J 6 bases, leaving 9 bases between the germline ends. Germline loops: CDR1 LGHDT, CDR2 YNNKEL (reference sequence). As DNA, the CDR3 is TGTGCCAGCAGCCAGTCCGGGTTCAATGAGCAGTTCTTC. It codes for CASSQSGFNEQFF.

In this sample, this clonotype turned up many times. The rearrangement uses TRBV11-2 and TRBJ2-1; TRBD2 aligns across 12 bases. The ends lost 4 bases at V and 6 bases at J; junction bases unmatched: 7. This CDR3 has 16 amino acids. The germline V gene encodes CDR1 SGHAT and CDR2 FQNNGV. Here the CDR3 DNA reads TGTGCCAGCAGCTCACTAGCGGGAGGAGTGAGCAATGAGCAGTTCTTC. Protein sequence: CASSSLAGGVSNEQFF.

This chain uses TRBV7-6 with TRBJ2-7, with a possible D match to TRBD1 (5 bases). There are 13 residues in the CDR3. The V end lost 4 bases, the J end lost 3 bases, and 10 bases lay between the germline ends. Germline-derived CDR1 and CDR2 are SGHVS and FNYEAQ. The CDR3 reads CASSSRQNYEQYF. The CDR3 region has the DNA TGTGCCAGCAGCTCTCGACAGAACTACGAGCAGTACTTC.

In regard to this clonotype: A single base separates this from a much larger clone, so it may be a read error. This chain joins TRBV24-1 and TRBJ2-3, with 7 bases matching TRBD1. The J segment lost 2 bases and the V segment lost 7 bases, leaving 5 bases of the junction unmatched. Germline V gene lookup returns CDR1 KGHDR and CDR2 SFDVKD. The length of the CDR3 is 14 residues. The CDR3 is CATRRDRDTDTQYF. CDR3 bases: TGTGCCACCAGGAGGGACAGAGACACAGATACGCAGTATTTT.

This chain joins TRBV3-1 and TRBJ2-4; D might be TRBD2 (5 bases). The end of the DNA fits TRBJ2-7 better, so the J call may be wrong. The CDR3 runs to 13 residues. The germline gives CDR1 LGHDT, CDR2 YNNKEL (reference sequence). CDR3 DNA: TGTGCCAGCAGTTGGGGTGGGAGAGACGAGCAGTACTTC. This gives the protein CASSWGGRDEQYF.

A few counts support this clonotype. The chain links TRBV24-1 to TRBJ2-3; the match to TRBD1 covers 7 bases. The V segment lost 6 bases and the J segment 2 bases; nucleotides outside the gene matches: 4. Germline V gives CDR1 KGHDR, CDR2 SFDVKD. The CDR3 consists of 14 residues. DNA for the CDR3: TGTGCCACCAGTCTGGGACAGAACACAGATACGCAGTATTTT. Encoded protein: CATSLGQNTDTQYF.

This clonotype was counted many times. The chain uses TRBV28 and TRBJ1-5; no clear D gene. CDR1 and CDR2 from the germline V gene are MDHEN and SYDVKM. V was cut by 1 base and J by 7 bases, with 5 bases left in between. The CDR3 runs to 12 residues. The DNA of the CDR3 is TGTGCCAGCAGTTTATCTCGGCAGCCCCAGCATTTT. Its translation: CASSLSRQPQHF.

In the case of this clonotype: This may stem from a read error, because a much larger clone lies one nucleotide away. V usage is TRBV28 and J usage is TRBJ1-2; 7 bases map to TRBD1. The V gene end was trimmed by 10 bases and the J gene end by 6 bases; junction bases not matched to a gene: 8. The CDR3 is 12 amino acids. Germline lookup yields CDR1 MDHEN and CDR2 SYDVKM. The CDR3 region is CANRDSDNGYTF. DNA for the CDR3: TGTGCCAATCGGGACAGCGACAATGGCTACACCTTC.

The sample holds many counts of this clonotype. J is TRBJ2-7 and V is TRBV30; a weak D match, TRBD2 (5 bases). The CDR3 sequence is 12 residues long. Looked up from germline, CDR1 is GTSNPN and CDR2 is SVGIG (reference sequence). Trimming left V 0 bases short and J 6 bases short, with 9 bases between. CDR3 in DNA: TGTGCCTGGAGTGTACGACTATCCGAGCAGTACTTC. Translation: CAWSVRLSEQYF. The variable domain in full, completed from reference TRBV30 and TRBJ2-7, reads SQTIHQWPATLVQPVGSPLSLECTVEGTSNPNLYWYRQAAGRGLQLLFYSVGIGQISSEVPQNLSASRPQDRQFILSSKKLLLSDSGFYLCAWSVRLSEQYFGPGTRLTVT.